This record concerns one T cell receptor beta chain sequence. The antigen remains unidentified. It was with a sample-barcoded 5' primer and a J-beta primer mix that a second PCR of roughly 6 to 11 cycles was run. TCRdb independently ran MiXCR on the 5' RACE reads; one entry per CDR3 protein. The profile shows about 780,000 distinct CDR3 sequences, less than 60% of them singletons. This specimen belongs to a study of blood T cells in healthy people across ages. Findings and limits, study-wide: TCR beta diversity, measured per million T cells, fell in a roughly linear way with age.

Per germline, CDR1 SGHAT and CDR2 FQDESV (reference sequence). The germline V and J ends were trimmed by 5 bases and 1 base, with 12 bases remaining between them. The CDR3 spans 15 residues. The sequence was collected from an elderly man in good health. The J gene is TRBJ2-1, the V gene TRBV11-1; D not certain. The sample was blood. The CDR3: CASSPRRFSYNEQFF. The CDR3 DNA reads TGTGCCAGCAGCCCCAGAAGGTTTTCCTACAATGAGCAGTTCTTC.